This T cell receptor (beta chain) derives from a study of blood T cell repertoires in COVID-19. V lost 0 bases and J 1 base, leaving 7 bases between the germline ends. Germline V gives CDR1 SGDLS, CDR2 YYNGEE. This CDR3 has 15 amino acids. Produced via immunoSEQ multiplex PCR; TCRdb's table is partial and in-frame only. The repertoire has roughly 160,000 clones, 87% of them found once; the top ten carry roughly 3.9%. The chain is built from TRBV9 and TRBJ1-4; D might be TRBD1 (5 bases). The sample was peripheral blood. The source of this sequence is an older woman who had recovered from COVID-19. The CDR3 DNA is TGTGCCAGCAGCGTAGCGGGGGGAACTAATGAAAAACTGTTTTTT. Its protein product is CASSVAGGTNEKLFF.